The sequence of this T cell receptor (beta chain) was determined in a study of post-analysis software for immune sequencing data. Unique molecular identifiers featured in each of the TCR beta cDNA libraries. TCRdb fed the PCR reads into MiXCR, producing one record per CDR3 protein. The top ten hold approximately 6% of the sample, which has more than 500,000 distinct CDR3 sequences, around 36% seen once. The sequencing sample was made of blood. This sequence originates from a girl aged 2 to 17 with multiple sclerosis.

In DNA form, the CDR3 reads TGTGCCAGCTCACCACCGGTGGGGTCTCGAGAGACCCAGTTCTTC. It specifies CASSPPVGSRETQFF. The chain joins TRBV18 to TRBJ2-1; D gene ambiguous. Per germline, CDR1 KGHSH and CDR2 LQKENI. The CDR3 has 15 amino acids. Trimming left V 0 bases short and J 13 bases short, with 19 bases between.